Shown below are 20 T cell receptor beta chains from a single sample sequenced in a study of human T cells and chemical hapten exposure. TCRdb ran MiXCR on the RACE reads and lists one entry per CDR3 protein. This table holds more than 150,000 distinct CDR3 sequences, 25% to 35% found once. Time point described: pre-sensitization, week 0. Treatment meaning: therapeutic diphenylcyclopropenone sensitization with weekly scalp DPC. The material sequenced was whole blood, taken in connection with sensitization to the hapten diphenylcyclopropenone (DPC). The source of these receptors is a woman aged 25 to 39 with alopecia areata. Some clones in this sample may be carry-over from other donors' samples.

The table lists this clonotype with a count of one. The gene calls are TRBV6-5 and TRBJ1-1; unclear D gene. V dropped 0 bases and J dropped 0 bases, with 8 bases sitting between them. This CDR3 contains 15 residues. Germline loops: CDR1 MNHEY, CDR2 SVGAGI. CDR3: CASSYSRGLNTEAFF. The CDR3 DNA reads as TGTGCCAGCAGTTACTCGCGAGGGCTGAACACTGAAGCTTTCTTT.

This clonotype has a handful of counts. J is TRBJ2-2 and V is TRBV4-3; no clear D gene. CDR3 length: 14 amino acids. The ends were cut back, 5 bases at V and 6 bases at J, with 13 bases in the middle. Germline V gives CDR1 LGHNA, CDR2 YSLEER. The CDR3: CASSRRTAPGELFF. CDR3 nucleotide sequence: TGCGCCAGCAGCAGACGGACCGCCCCCGGGGAGCTGTTTTTT.

The CDR3 DNA sequence: TGTGCCAGCAGGAGGGGAGGTATACCCAATGAGCAGTTCTTC. This gives the protein CASRRGGIPNEQFF. This chain joins TRBV6-6 and TRBJ2-1; weak D call: TRBD2 (6 bases). V lost 6 bases and J lost 6, with 15 bases in between. This CDR3 is built from 14 residues. Germline V gene data show CDR1 as MNHNY and CDR2 as SVGAGI (reference sequence).

The chain links TRBV29-1 to TRBJ2-1, with D uncertain. V lost 7 bases and J lost 3, with 4 bases in between. This CDR3 has 10 residues. CDR1 and CDR2 (germline): SQVTM, ANQGSEA. Here the CDR3 reads CSASYNEQFF. CDR3 bases: TGCAGCGCCAGCTACAATGAGCAGTTCTTC.

This clonotype was seen more than once but under ten times. The V gene is TRBV4-3, the J gene TRBJ1-6; D uncertain. The CDR3 extends over 15 amino acids. Germline values: CDR1 LGHNA, CDR2 YSLEER. The V end was cut by 0 bases, the J end by 6 bases, with 9 bases between. The CDR3 DNA reads as TGCGCCAGCAGCCAAGAGCAGTACGCTAATTCACCCCTCCACTTT. This translates into CASSQEQYANSPLHF.

This clonotype was counted between two and nine times. V usage is TRBV28 and J usage is TRBJ2-3; a weak D match, TRBD2 (6 bases). Trimming took 6 bases from V and 2 from J, leaving 15 bases between them. The CDR3 has 15 residues. Germline loops: CDR1 MDHEN, CDR2 SYDVKM. The CDR3 nucleotides read TGTGCCAGCAGGGAAACTAGCCCGAACACAGATACGCAGTATTTT. Translation: CASRETSPNTDTQYF.

The rearrangement links TRBV28 to TRBJ1-2; the D is unclear. Germline V gene lookup returns CDR1 MDHEN and CDR2 SYDVKM. This CDR3 has 15 residues. V lost 5 bases to trimming and J lost 4 bases, with 17 bases between them. The CDR3 sequence: CASSGEGGPGYGYTF. The CDR3 nucleotides are TGTGCCAGCAGTGGCGAGGGAGGCCCGGGCTATGGCTACACCTTC.

This sequence joins TRBV25-1 and TRBJ2-5; 8 positions agree with TRBD1. V dropped 3 bases and J dropped 5; count of bases not matched to a gene: 11. The germline V gene encodes CDR1 MGHDK and CDR2 SYGVNS. This CDR3 region has 16 residues. Here the CDR3 reads CASSDPSDRARETQYF. Here the CDR3 DNA reads TGTGCCAGCAGTGATCCCTCGGACAGGGCCCGGGAGACCCAGTACTTC.

The gene calls are TRBV20-1 and TRBJ2-7; 10 bases align to TRBD2. The germline gives CDR1 DFQATT, CDR2 SNEGSKA (reference sequence). Trimming took 1 base from V and 5 from J; bases not matched to a gene: 5. This CDR3 has 14 amino acids. The CDR3 DNA reads TGCAGTGCTAGAGCTAGCGGGAGTCGGGACGAGCAGTACTTC. It is translated as CSARASGSRDEQYF.

The chain uses TRBV14 and TRBJ2-7; TRBD1 matches at 8 bases. V shed 1 base and J 0 bases; nucleotides not matched to a gene: 5. Germline CDR1 SGHDN, CDR2 FVKESK. The CDR3 extends over 16 amino acids. CDR3 in DNA: TGTGCCAGCAGCCAAGGGCCAGGACAGGGCTCCTACGAGCAGTACTTC. This sequence encodes CASSQGPGQGSYEQYF. The whole variable domain, filled in from reference TRBV14 and TRBJ2-7, reads EAGVTQFPSHSVIEKGQTVTLRCDPISGHDNLYWYRRVMGKEIKFLLHFVKESKQDESGMPNNRFLAERTGGTYSTLKVQPAELEDSGVYFCASSQGPGQGSYEQYFGPGTRLTVT.

This clonotype was counted at least ten times. The chain employs TRBV6-2 or TRBV6-3 and TRBJ2-5; the match to TRBD1 covers 7 bases. Germline V gene lookup returns CDR1 MNHEY and CDR2 SVGEGT. Unmatched junction bases numbered 24, after V lost 11 bases and J lost 0 bases. This CDR3 is built from 19 residues. The CDR3 DNA reads as TGTGCCCGGAAAAAGTGGGGGCTCGAGGGGGCTATCGACCAAGAGACCCAGTACTTC. Translated, it gives CARKKWGLEGAIDQETQYF.

This rearrangement joins TRBV27 to TRBJ2-1; D may be TRBD2 (5 bases). V was cut by 3 bases and J by 8 bases, with 11 bases left in between. Looked up from germline, CDR1 is MNHEY and CDR2 is SMNVEV (reference sequence). CDR3 length: 13 residues. In DNA, the CDR3 is TGTGCCAGCAGTTTGTGGAGCGGCGATGAGCAGTTCTTC. This translates into CASSLWSGDEQFF.

This chain uses TRBV6-5 with TRBJ2-7, with a possible D match to TRBD2 (6 bases). Trimming cost V 6 bases and J 1 base, with 10 bases left between them. This CDR3 has 13 residues. CDR1 and CDR2 from the germline V gene are MNHEY and SVGAGI. In nucleotides, the CDR3 is TGTGCCAGCAGACCAGGGACTTCCTACGAGCAGTACTTC. Translating gives CASRPGTSYEQYF.

In nucleotides, the CDR3 is TGTGCCAGCTCACCACCGGTGGCGCGGGAGCTCTACGGGGATGAGCAGTTCTTC. Protein: CASSPPVARELYGDEQFF. The V and J genes are TRBV18 and TRBJ2-1; 7 nucleotides agree with TRBD2. Looked up from germline, CDR1 is KGHSH and CDR2 is LQKENI. Unmatched junction bases numbered 16, after V lost 0 bases and J lost 8 bases. The CDR3 consists of 18 residues.

This clonotype was observed many times. This chain joins TRBV12-3 or TRBV12-4 and TRBJ2-5, with 8 bases identical to TRBD2. CDR3 length: 13 amino acids. The ends lost 3 bases at V and 5 bases at J; junction bases unmatched: 2. CDR3 loop: CASSFTSGETQYF. CDR3 sequence (DNA): TGTGCCAGCAGTTTCACTAGCGGCGAGACCCAGTACTTC.

This clonotype was recorded a few times. The chain couples TRBV7-7 to TRBJ2-5; D is possibly TRBD1 or TRBD2 (6 bases each). The CDR3 totals 13 residues. Trimming stripped 5 bases from V and 4 bases from J, with 11 bases between. The germline CDR1 and CDR2 sequences are SSHAT and FNYEAQ (reference sequence). In DNA form, the CDR3 reads TGTGCCAGCAGCATAGGGGGGCGAGAGACCCAGTACTTC. Translation gives CASSIGGRETQYF.

As DNA, the CDR3 is TGTGCCAGCAGTTACTCGCTCCGGGGTAGGGTTAGCTCCTACGAGCAGTACTTC. This translates into CASSYSLRGRVSSYEQYF. The V gene is TRBV6-6, the J gene TRBJ2-7; possibly TRBD2 for D (5 bases). V lost 0 bases and J lost 0, with 18 bases in between. CDR3 length: 18 residues. Germline CDR1 is MNHNY and CDR2 is SVGAGI (reference sequence).

The rearrangement joins TRBV7-2 to TRBJ2-6, with D perhaps given as TRBD1 or TRBD2 (5 bases each). The CDR3 is made up of 13 amino acids. Germline V gene lookup returns CDR1 SGHTA and CDR2 FQGNSA. Trimming took off 5 bases at V and 6 bases at J, with 8 bases between the two ends. The CDR3: CASSPGQANVLTF. CDR3 coding DNA: TGTGCCAGCAGCCCGGGGCAGGCCAACGTCCTGACTTTC.

The rearrangement joins TRBV5-5 to TRBJ2-7; the D is unclear. CDR3 size: 14 residues. The germline V gene has CDR1 SGHKS and CDR2 YYEKEE (reference sequence). Trimming took off 1 base at V and 6 bases at J, with 14 bases between the two ends. This chain's CDR3 is CASSLKDSGREQYF. The CDR3 DNA reads as TGTGCCAGCAGCTTGAAAGACTCGGGTCGCGAGCAGTACTTC.

This clonotype turned up a few times. V gene TRBV9 combines with J gene TRBJ2-4, with 8 bases aligning to TRBD1. The CDR3 consists of 13 residues. Germline loops: CDR1 SGDLS, CDR2 YYNGEE. After removal of 0 bases from V and 12 bases from J, the junction contained 5 bases not matched to a gene. The CDR3 bases are TGTGCCAGCAGCGTAGAGGACAGGGCAAATCAGTACTTC. Translating gives CASSVEDRANQYF.